This record looks at one TCR beta chain sequence and its context. Its antigen is not identified. This sample is part of a study of Ad26.COV2.S vaccination and SARS-CoV-2 variants. Study in general: Sample donor was a member of the COV1001 Ad26.COV2.S trial arm.

The trim removed 3 bases at V and 1 base at J, leaving 10 bases unmatched. The CDR3 has 16 amino acids. CDR1 is GTSNPN, CDR2 SVGIG, per germline (reference sequence). Overall study findings and caveats: Across vaccine and placebo recipients, the breadth of non-spike TCRs was similar.

Method: immunoSEQ multiplex PCR; TCRdb's copy keeps in-frame clones and lacks some. The top ten hold about 3.4% of the sample, which has a few hundred thousand clones, 87% seen once. Documented treatment: 19 received Ad26.COV2.S at low or high dose, single or two shots; about 5 received placebo; per-sample allocation not given. On day 63 after the first injection, vaccine and placebo recipients gave samples. The source of this sequence is a person between 18 and 59 years old who received the Ad26.COV2.S COVID-19 vaccine or a placebo. The input for sequencing was peripheral blood, taken in a trial of Ad26.COV2.S vaccine versus placebo. The chain uses TRBV30 and TRBJ2-3, with 7 bases lining up with TRBD2. The CDR3 spells CAWSAVRTSGTDTQYF. CDR3 bases: TGTGCCTGGAGCGCTGTAAGAACTAGCGGCACAGATACGCAGTATTTT.